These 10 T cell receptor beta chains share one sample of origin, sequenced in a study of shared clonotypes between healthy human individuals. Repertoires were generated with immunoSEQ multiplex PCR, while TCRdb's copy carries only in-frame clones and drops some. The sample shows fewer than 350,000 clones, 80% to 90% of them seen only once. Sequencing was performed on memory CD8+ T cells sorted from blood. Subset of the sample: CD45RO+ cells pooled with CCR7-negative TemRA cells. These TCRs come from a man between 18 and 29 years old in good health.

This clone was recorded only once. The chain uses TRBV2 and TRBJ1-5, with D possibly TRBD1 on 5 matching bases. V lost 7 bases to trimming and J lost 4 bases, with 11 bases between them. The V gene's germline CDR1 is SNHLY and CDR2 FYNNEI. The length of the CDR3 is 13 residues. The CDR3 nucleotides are TGTGCCAGCACCTCGACAGCAAATCAGCCCCAGCATTTT. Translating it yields CASTSTANQPQHF.

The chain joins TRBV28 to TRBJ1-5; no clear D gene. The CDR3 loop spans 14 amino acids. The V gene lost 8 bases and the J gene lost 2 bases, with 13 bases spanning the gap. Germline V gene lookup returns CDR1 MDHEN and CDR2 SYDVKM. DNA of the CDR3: TGTGCCAGCGTTGTGGGGTTCGGCAATCAGCCCCAGCATTTT. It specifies CASVVGFGNQPQHF.

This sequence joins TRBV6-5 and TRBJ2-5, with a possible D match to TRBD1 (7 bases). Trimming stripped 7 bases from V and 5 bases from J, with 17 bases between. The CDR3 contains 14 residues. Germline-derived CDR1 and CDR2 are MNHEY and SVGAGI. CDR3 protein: CASTVTGEVETQYF. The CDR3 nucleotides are TGTGCCAGCACTGTCACAGGGGAGGTGGAGACCCAGTACTTC.

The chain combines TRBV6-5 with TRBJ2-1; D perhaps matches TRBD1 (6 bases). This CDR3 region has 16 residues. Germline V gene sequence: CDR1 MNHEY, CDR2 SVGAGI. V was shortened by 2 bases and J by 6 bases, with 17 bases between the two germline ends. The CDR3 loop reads CASSYEPLLGANEQFF. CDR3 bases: TGTGCCAGCAGTTACGAGCCCCTCCTGGGGGCCAATGAGCAGTTCTTC.

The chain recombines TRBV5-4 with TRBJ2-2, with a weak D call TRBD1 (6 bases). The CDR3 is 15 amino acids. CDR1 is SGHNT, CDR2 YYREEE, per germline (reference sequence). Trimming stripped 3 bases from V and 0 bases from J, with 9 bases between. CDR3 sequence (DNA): TGTGCCAGCAGCTCCAGGGGCTCGAACACCGGGGAGCTGTTTTTT. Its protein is CASSSRGSNTGELFF.

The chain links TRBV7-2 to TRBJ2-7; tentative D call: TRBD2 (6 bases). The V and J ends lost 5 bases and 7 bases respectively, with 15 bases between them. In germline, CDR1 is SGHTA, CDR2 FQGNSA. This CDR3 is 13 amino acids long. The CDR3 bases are TGTGCCAGCAGCCTTGACCCCGCGGGGGAGCAGTACTTC. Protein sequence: CASSLDPAGEQYF.

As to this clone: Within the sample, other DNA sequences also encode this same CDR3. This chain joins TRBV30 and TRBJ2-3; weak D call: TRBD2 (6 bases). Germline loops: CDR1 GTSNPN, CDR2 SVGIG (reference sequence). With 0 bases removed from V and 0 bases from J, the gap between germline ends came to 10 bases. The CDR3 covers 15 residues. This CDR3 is CAWSVGGASTDTQYF. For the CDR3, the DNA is TGTGCCTGGAGTGTCGGAGGGGCTAGCACAGATACGCAGTATTTT.

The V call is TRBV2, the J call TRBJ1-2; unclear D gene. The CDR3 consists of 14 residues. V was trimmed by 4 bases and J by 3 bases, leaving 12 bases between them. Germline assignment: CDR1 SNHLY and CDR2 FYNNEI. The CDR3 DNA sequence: TGTGCCAGCAGTGCTATCCCCTTGGACTATGGCTACACCTTC. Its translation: CASSAIPLDYGYTF. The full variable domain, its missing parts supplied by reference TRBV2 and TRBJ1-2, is EPEVTQTPSHQVTQMGQEVILRCVPISNHLYFYWYRQILGQKVEFLVSFYNNEISEKSEIFDDQFSVERPDGSNFTLKIRSTKLEDSAMYFCASSAIPLDYGYTFGSGTRLTVV.

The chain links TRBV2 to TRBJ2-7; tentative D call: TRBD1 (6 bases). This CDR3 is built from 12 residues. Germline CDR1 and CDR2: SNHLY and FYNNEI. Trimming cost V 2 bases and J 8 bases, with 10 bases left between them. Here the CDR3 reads CASSESGQKQYF. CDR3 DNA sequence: TGTGCCAGCAGTGAATCAGGACAGAAGCAGTACTTC.

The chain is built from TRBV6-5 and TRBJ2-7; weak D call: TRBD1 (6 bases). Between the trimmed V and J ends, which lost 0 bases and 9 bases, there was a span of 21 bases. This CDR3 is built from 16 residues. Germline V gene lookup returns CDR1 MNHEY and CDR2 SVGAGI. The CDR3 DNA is TGTGCCAGCAGTTACTCGACAGGAGAACGAGAGGAACGGCAGTACTTC. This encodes CASSYSTGEREERQYF.